This T cell receptor beta chain derives from a study of CD8+ T cells in alopecia areata. Study-level background: Percent affected scalp area, the SALT score, rated treated patients' severity.

Extracted RNA was reverse transcribed, and the resulting cDNA served as sequencing template. Assay: immunoSEQ multiplex PCR; the TCRdb copy retains only in-frame clones and omits some. The data hold 150,000 to 200,000 clones, with 60% observed a single time. Study-wide findings and caveats: It was lesional scalp, especially alopecia totalis/universalis, that showed higher clonality than normal scalp.

This clone was counted ten times or more. Its antigen remains unidentified. Trimming removed 1 base from V and 5 bases from J; junction bases left unmatched: 2. This CDR3 is 15 amino acids long. CDR1 and CDR2 from the germline V gene are SGHTA and FQGNSA. The treatment denotes: oral pan-JAK inhibitor, 5-10 mg twice daily. This chain uses TRBV7-2 with TRBJ2-2; 9 nucleotides agree with TRBD2. The specimen comprised CD4+ T cells sorted from blood, sampled at week 24, from a patient treated with tofacitinib. The sequence was obtained from a human donor with alopecia areata. CDR3 nucleotide sequence: TGTGCCAGCAGCTTAGACCTAGCGGGGACCGGGGAGCTGTTTTTT. Protein: CASSLDLAGTGELFF.